This TCR beta chain was found in a study of human T cells and chemical hapten exposure. Study as a whole: Chiefly women, the patients showed alopecia areata, totalis or universalis.

The sample holds a few counts of this clonotype. One end of the junction fails to match germline, which may point to a read error. TCRdb passed the RACE reads through MiXCR, listing each CDR3 protein once. The data contain 210,000 or so distinct CDR3 sequences, around 25% of them seen just once; the ten biggest clones take up 2.5%. The time point was: patch test 3, about 24 weeks after DPC sensitization. The sample's treatment: therapeutic diphenylcyclopropenone sensitization with weekly scalp DPC. This CDR3 spans 11 amino acids. In germline, CDR1 is SQVTM, CDR2 ANQGSEA. The chain is built from TRBV29-1 and TRBJ2-4; a weak D match, TRBD1 (5 bases). The clonotype was recovered from a woman aged 40 to 50 with alopecia areata. Some clones in this sample may be carry-over from other donors' samples. The input for sequencing was whole blood, taken in connection with sensitization to the hapten diphenylcyclopropenone (DPC). The DNA for the CDR3 is TGCAGCGTTGATCATGCTGCAGGGCCCTTCTTC. Its protein product is CSVDHAAGPFF.